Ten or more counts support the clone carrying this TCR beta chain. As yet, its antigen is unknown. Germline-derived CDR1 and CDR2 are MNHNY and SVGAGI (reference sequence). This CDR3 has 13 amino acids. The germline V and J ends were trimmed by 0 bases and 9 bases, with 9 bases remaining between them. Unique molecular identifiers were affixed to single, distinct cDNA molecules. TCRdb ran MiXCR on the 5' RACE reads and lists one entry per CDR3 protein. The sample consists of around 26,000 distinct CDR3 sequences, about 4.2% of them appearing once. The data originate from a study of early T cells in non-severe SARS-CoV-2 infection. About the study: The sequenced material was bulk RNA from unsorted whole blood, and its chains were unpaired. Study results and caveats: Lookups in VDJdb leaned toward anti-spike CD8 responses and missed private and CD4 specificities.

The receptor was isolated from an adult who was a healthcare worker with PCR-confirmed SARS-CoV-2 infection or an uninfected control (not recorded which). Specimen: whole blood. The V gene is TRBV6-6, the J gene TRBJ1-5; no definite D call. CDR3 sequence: CASSYSGGVPQHF. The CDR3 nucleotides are TGTGCCAGCAGTTACTCGGGAGGAGTGCCCCAGCATTTT.